The table lists the clone carrying this T cell receptor (beta chain) with a few counts. As yet, its antigen is unknown. Both 60 Vbeta primers and 13 Jbeta primers went into the PCR. Measured with immunoSEQ multiplex PCR; TCRdb has only the in-frame clones, and not every one. Among 150,000 to 200,000 clones listed, over 65% were seen once. The source of the sample is a study of cytomegalovirus exposure and HLA in healthy donors. At the level of the study: The study's early data release held about 85 million unique TCRs from HLA-typed donors. Broader study findings: Reportedly, a later analysis found an Asian-associated ancestry cluster had fewer N-insertions than the roughly 700-donor mean.

This CDR3 spans 15 amino acids. Trimming removed 2 bases from V and 10 bases from J; junction bases left unmatched: 7. Germline assignment: CDR1 SGHKS and CDR2 YYEKEE (reference sequence). The sample taken for sequencing was PBMCs. The chain uses TRBV5-5 and TRBJ2-1, with TRBD1 identical over 12 bases. The TCR originated in a woman between 45 and 60 years old in good health and CMV-seropositive. CDR3 residues: CASSFPGQGAPEQFF. CDR3 DNA: TGTGCCAGCAGCTTTCCGGGACAGGGGGCGCCGGAGCAGTTCTTC.